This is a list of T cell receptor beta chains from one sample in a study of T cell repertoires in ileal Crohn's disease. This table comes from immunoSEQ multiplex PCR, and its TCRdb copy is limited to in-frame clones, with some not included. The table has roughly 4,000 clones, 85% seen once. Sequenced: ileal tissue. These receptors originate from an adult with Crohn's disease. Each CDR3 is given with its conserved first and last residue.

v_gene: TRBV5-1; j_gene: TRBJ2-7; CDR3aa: CASNSGTGSYEQYF
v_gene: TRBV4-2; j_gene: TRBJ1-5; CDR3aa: CASSPQGSSNQPQHF
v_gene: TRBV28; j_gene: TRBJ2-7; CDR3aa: CASSLVDTYEQYF
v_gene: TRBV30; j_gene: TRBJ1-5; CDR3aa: CAWSGTGYSNQPQHF
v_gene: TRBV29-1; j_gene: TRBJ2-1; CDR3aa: CSVDRGVDEQFF
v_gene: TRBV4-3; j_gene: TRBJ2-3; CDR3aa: CASSKLTGGADTQYF
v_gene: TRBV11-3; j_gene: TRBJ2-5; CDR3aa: CASSSGDGERETQYF
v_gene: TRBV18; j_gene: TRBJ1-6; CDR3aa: CASSPADNSPLHF
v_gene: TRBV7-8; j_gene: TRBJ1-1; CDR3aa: CASSNIQGSYTEAFF
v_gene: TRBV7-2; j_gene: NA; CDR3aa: CASSPWTGPSSYEQYF
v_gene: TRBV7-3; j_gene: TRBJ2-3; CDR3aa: CASSLGAATDTQYF